The source of this T cell receptor (beta chain) is a study of long-term antiretroviral therapy in people with HIV (dated by TCRdb to 2022 to 2024). Notes on the research overall: The earliest samples were collected approximately a decade before the 2015 WHO recommendation for immediate ART, a period when ART was typically delayed until CD4 counts fell. Among the approximately 27 participants with HIV, eleven were female. Test extractions of a monoclonal T-cell line alongside a few dozen polyclonal samples showed no cross-contamination during QIAcube processing. From some 30 adults with confirmed HIV infection, the cohort provided approximately 190 cryopreserved PBMC samples, gathered serially across a mean of around 6 years (range 1-12). This retrospective serial study examined whether starting ART and sustained HIV suppression were associated with changes in the composition and diversity of the TRB repertoire in peripheral blood. Study-wide findings and limitations: No data were available on ART adherence, viral resistance or therapy changes, limiting inferences about post-ART repertoire changes. The samples were dated from the mid-2000s to the late 2010s, and the ART regimens that were used may be less effective than current ART regimens. Compared with controls, HIV repertoires had narrower CDR3 length ranges, and the network structure pointed to an antigen-experienced repertoire that shifted only slightly toward naive after ART. Because cell numbers in pre-ART samples were limited, unsorted PBMC were profiled instead of sorted CD4+ and CD8+ T cells. Because PBMC availability was limited, only the TCR beta chain was sequenced, with no alpha chain pairing. At every time point, the repertoire was dominated by expanded TRB clones first identified before ART initiation, although this dominance fluctuated and, in many PLHIV, declined after ART. Starting ART was linked to a significant rise in TRB diversity, yet even after long-term ART the diversity remained significantly lower than in transplant donor controls.

As to this clone: What this receptor recognizes is not known. No per-base quality is available; no much larger clone lies one base away.

The immunoSEQ hsTCRB v3.0 assay was used at survey level resolution for TRB variable region sequencing. The target sequencing depth for TRB was about 40,000-55,000 T-cell genomes per sample. An Illumina MiSeq with a v3 150-cycle kit was used to sequence the pooled TRB libraries. The paper's processing steps were these. Analysis of repertoires was carried out in R inside a reproducible Nextflow workflow spanning QC, data transformation and analysis. LymphoSeq2, an R package for exploring AIRR-Seq data, was used to implement the custom analyses. A few samples yielding fewer than 5000 total TRB sequences were excluded, leaving approximately 200 analyzed HIV repertoires. Among the approximately 200 retained HIV repertoires, about 60 were collected before ART initiation and 129 were collected after ART initiation. Repertoires were downsampled to 5000 TRB nucleotide sequences, with summary statistics averaged over 100 downsampling iterations. TRB sequences were retained for analysis only if CDR3 regions of at least seven amino acids were present. Diversity was measured with a Shannon entropy-derived clonality score and the Gini coefficient. Repertoire networks linked the top 5000 CDR3 amino acid sequences whenever two sequences differed by an edit distance of one. For TRB CDR3 amino acid sequences, GLIPH2 was used to predict antigen specificity groups and MHC restriction. CDR3 amino acid sequences were matched against VDJdb and McPAS-TCR to flag known CMV, EBV, HIV or tissue antigen associations. Pre-ART, post-ART and control groups were compared with Wilcoxon signed-rank tests and Holm-Bonferroni correction. TCRdb stores this immuneACCESS table with in-frame sequences only. Part of the clones is absent; in the studies checked, under half of the shortfall reflects unresolved V genes, and no reason is known for the rest. That table furnishes V, J and clone size, whereas the DNA furnished D and trimming. In this sample the table shows about 30,000 clones, around 89% of which occur a single time. Approximately 8% of the sample belongs to the ten largest clones.

CDR1 WSHSY and CDR2 SAAADI are derived from the germline V gene. V is cut by 9 bases and J by 0 bases, and the space between the germline ends is 15 bases. Inclusive of the bounding cysteine and phenylalanine, the CDR3 is 15 residues long. The only DNA kept is the CDR3, 45 bases in frame from the first base. Participants were included only if at least one PBMC sample before ART initiation and at least two post-ART samples were available. All participants with HIV were treated in the United States of America. Before DNA extraction, cryopreserved samples containing about 0.9-11 million PBMC were thawed and washed. At the time of the earliest PBMC sample, participants with HIV were aged between about 23 and 54 years. PBMC samples from each participant spanned 1-4 timepoints before ART initiation and 2-8 timepoints after ART initiation, with a median of 7 samples. For every participant, serial HIV viral load, CD4+ T-cell count, ART history and demographic data were obtained. Genomic DNA was extracted from unsorted PBMC with a Qiagen kit on a QIAcube, with processing performed in batches of 12 samples.

Sequences were derived from unsorted PBMCs, sampled 3.2 years before starting antiretroviral therapy. Here the chain combines TRBV10-2 and TRBJ1-5, with a tentative D gene TRBD1 over 6 matching bases. The receptor was isolated from a man aged 50 to 60 with HIV. The DNA sequence reads TGCGCCAGTCAGACAGGATCTAATAGCAATCAGCCCCAGCATTTT. It translates to CASQTGSNSNQPQHF.